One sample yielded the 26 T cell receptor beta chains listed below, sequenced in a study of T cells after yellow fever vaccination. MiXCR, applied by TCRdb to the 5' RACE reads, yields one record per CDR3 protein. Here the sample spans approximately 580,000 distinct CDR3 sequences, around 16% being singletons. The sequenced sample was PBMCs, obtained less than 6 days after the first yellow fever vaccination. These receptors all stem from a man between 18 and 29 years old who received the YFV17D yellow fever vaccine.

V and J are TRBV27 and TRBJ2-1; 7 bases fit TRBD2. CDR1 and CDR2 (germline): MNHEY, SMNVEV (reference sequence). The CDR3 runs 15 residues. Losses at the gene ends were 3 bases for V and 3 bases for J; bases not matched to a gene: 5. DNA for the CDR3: TGTGCCAGCAGTTTCGGGCTAGCGGTCTACAATGAGCAGTTCTTC. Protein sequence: CASSFGLAVYNEQFF.

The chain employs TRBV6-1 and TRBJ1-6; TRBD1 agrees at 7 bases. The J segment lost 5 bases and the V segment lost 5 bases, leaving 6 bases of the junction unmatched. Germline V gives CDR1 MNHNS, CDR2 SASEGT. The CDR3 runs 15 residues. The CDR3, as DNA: TGTGCCAGCAGTCCCCGGGACAGCCATAATTCACCCCTCCACTTT. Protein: CASSPRDSHNSPLHF.

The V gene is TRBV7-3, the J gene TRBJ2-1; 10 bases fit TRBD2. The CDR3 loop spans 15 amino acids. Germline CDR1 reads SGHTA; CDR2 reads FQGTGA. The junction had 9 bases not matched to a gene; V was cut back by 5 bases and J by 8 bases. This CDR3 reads CASSPHSGGVDEQFF. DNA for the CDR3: TGTGCCAGCAGCCCCCACAGCGGGGGGGTCGATGAGCAGTTCTTC.

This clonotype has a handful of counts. The CDR3 DNA sequence: TGTGCCAGCAGCCAAGGTCTTAGCGGGGCCACAGATACGCAGTATTTT. This codes for CASSQGLSGATDTQYF. V gene TRBV3-1 combines with J gene TRBJ2-3; 8 bases fit TRBD2. This CDR3 comprises 16 residues. Per the germline V gene, CDR1 is LGHDT and CDR2 is YNNKEL (reference sequence). The junction had 5 bases not matched to a gene; V was cut back by 1 base and J by 2 bases.

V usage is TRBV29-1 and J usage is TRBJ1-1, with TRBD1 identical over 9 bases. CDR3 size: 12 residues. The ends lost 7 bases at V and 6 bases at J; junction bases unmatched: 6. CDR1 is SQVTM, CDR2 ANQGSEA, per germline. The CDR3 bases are TGCAGCGGGGACAGGGTACCCCCTGAAGCTTTCTTT. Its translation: CSGDRVPPEAFF.

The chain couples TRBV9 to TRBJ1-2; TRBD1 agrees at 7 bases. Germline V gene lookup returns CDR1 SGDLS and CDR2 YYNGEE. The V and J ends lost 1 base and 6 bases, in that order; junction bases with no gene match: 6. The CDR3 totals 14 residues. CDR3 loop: CASSVRTGGDGYTF. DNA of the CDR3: TGTGCCAGCAGCGTAAGGACAGGAGGCGATGGCTACACCTTC.

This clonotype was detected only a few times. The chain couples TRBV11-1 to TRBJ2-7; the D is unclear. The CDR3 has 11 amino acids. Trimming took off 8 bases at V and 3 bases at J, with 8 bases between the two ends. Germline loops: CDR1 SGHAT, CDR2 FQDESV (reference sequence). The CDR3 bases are TGTGCCAGCGGCGGCAACTACGAGCAGTACTTC. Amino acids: CASGGNYEQYF.

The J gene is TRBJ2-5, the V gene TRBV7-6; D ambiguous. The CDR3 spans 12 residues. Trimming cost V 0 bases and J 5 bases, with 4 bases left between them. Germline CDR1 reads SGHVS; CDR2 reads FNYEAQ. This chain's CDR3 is CASSLAMETQYF. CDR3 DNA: TGTGCCAGCAGCTTAGCAATGGAGACCCAGTACTTC.

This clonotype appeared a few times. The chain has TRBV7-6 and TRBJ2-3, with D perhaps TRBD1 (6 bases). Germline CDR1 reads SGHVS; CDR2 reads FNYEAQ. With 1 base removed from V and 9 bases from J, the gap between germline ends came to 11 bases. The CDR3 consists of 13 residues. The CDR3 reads CASSLEDRRTQYF. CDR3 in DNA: TGTGCCAGCAGCTTAGAGGACAGAAGGACGCAGTATTTT.

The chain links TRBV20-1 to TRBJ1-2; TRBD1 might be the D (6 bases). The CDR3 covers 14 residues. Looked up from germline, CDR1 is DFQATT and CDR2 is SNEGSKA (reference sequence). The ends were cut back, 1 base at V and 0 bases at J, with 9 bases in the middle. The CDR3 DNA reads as TGCAGTGCTAGAGCAGGGGCCCCTAACTATGGCTACACCTTC. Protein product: CSARAGAPNYGYTF.

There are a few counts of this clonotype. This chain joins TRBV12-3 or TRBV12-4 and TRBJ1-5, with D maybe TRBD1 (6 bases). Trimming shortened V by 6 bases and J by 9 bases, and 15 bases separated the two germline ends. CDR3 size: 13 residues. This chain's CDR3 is CASSPPGARPQHF. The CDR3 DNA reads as TGTGCCAGCAGCCCCCCGGGGGCAAGGCCCCAGCATTTT.

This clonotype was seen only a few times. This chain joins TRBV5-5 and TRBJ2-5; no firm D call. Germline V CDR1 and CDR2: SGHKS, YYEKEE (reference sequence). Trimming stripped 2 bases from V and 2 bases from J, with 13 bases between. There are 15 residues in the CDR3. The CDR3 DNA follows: TGTGCCAGCAGCTTTCTAGGGTTGTTGCAAGAGACCCAGTACTTC. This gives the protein CASSFLGLLQETQYF. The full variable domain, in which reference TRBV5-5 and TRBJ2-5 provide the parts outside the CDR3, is DAGVTQSPTHLIKTRGQQVTLRCSPISGHKSVSWYQQVLGQGPQFIFQYYEKEERGRGNFPDRFSARQFPNYSSELNVNALLLGDSALYLCASSFLGLLQETQYFGPGTRLLVL.

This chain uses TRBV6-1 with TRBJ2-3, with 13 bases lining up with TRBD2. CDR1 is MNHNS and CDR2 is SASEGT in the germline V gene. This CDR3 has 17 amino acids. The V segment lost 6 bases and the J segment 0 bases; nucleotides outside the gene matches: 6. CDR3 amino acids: CASSSGLAGVSTDTQYF. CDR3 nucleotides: TGTGCCAGCAGCTCCGGACTAGCGGGGGTTAGCACAGATACGCAGTATTTT.

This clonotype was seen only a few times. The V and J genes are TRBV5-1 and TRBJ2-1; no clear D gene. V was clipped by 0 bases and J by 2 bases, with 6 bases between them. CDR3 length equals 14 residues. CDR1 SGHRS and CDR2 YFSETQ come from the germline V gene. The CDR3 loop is CASSLVPAYNEQFF. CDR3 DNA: TGCGCCAGCAGCTTGGTCCCAGCCTACAATGAGCAGTTCTTC.

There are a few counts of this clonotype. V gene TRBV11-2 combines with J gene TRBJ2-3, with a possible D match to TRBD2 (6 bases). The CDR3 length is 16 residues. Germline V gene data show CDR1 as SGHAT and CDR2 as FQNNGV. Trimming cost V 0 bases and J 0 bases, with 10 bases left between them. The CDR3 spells CASSLDTSPSTDTQYF. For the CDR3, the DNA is TGTGCCAGCAGCTTAGATACTAGCCCAAGCACAGATACGCAGTATTTT.

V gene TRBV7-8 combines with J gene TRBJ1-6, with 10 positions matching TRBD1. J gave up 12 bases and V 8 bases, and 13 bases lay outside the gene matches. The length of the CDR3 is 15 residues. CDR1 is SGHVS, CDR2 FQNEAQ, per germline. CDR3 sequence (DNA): TGTGCCAGCCGACCTGCTGGGACAGGGGCTCTACCCCTCCACTTT. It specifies CASRPAGTGALPLHF.

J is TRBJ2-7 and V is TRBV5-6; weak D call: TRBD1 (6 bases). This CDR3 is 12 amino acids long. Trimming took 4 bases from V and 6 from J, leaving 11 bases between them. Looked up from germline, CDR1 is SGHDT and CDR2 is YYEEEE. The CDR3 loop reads CASSEQGSEQYF. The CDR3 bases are TGTGCCAGCAGCGAACAGGGTTCCGAGCAGTACTTC.

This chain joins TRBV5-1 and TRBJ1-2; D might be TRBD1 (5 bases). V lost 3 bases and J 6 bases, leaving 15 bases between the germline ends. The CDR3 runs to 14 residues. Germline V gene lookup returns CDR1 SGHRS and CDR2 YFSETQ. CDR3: CASSSAPGSHGYTF. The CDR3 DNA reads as TGCGCCAGCAGCTCGGCACCAGGGAGTCATGGCTACACCTTC.

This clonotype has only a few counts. CDR3 sequence: CATRRTDSGNTIYF. The CDR3 DNA reads as TGTGCCACCCGGAGGACCGACTCTGGAAACACCATATATTTT. The chain joins TRBV10-3 to TRBJ1-3; no firm D call. V was shortened by 10 bases and J by 0 bases, with 13 bases between the two germline ends. CDR3 length: 14 residues. Germline V gives CDR1 ENHRY, CDR2 SYGVKD.

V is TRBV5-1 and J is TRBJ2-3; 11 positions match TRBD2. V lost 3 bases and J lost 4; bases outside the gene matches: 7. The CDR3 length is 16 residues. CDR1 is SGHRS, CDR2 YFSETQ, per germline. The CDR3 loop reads CASSWPLAGAPDTQYF. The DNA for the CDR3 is TGCGCCAGCAGCTGGCCACTAGCGGGGGCTCCAGATACGCAGTATTTT.

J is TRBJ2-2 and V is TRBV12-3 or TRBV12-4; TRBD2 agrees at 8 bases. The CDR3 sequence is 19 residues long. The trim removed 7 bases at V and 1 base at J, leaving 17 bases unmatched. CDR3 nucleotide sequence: TGTGCCAGCACCCCAAGGTACAGGACCGGGACTAGGAACACCGGGGAGCTGTTTTTT. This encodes CASTPRYRTGTRNTGELFF.

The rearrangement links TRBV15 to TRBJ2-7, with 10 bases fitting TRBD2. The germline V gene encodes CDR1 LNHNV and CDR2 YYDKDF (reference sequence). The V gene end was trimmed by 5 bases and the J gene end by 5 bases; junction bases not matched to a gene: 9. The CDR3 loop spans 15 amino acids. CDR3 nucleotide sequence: TGTGCCACCAGCGGGGCAGCGGGGGGGGGGCACGAGCAGTACTTC. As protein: CATSGAAGGGHEQYF.

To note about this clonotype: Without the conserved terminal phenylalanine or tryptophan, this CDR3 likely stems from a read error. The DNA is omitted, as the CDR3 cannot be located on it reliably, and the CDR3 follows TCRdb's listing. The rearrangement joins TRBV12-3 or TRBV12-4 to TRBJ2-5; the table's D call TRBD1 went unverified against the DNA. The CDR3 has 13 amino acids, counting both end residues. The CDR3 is CASSFGTGGPFSS.

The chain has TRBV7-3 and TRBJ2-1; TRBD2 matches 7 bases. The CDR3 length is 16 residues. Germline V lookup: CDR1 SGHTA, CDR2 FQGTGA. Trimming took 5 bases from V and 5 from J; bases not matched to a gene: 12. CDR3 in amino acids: CASSPTPGLRHNEQFF. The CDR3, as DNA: TGTGCCAGCAGCCCGACGCCGGGACTACGCCACAATGAGCAGTTCTTC.

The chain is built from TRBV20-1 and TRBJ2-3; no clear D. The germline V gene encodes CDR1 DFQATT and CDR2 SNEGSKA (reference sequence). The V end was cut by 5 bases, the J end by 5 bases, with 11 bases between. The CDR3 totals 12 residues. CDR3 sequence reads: CSAGVVKDTQYF. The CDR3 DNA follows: TGCAGTGCTGGAGTTGTGAAAGATACGCAGTATTTT.

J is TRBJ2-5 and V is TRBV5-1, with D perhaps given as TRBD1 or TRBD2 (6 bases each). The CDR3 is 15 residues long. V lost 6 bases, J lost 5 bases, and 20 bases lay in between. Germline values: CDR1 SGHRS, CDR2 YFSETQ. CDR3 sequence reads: CASKRGDADEETQYF. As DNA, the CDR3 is TGCGCCAGCAAAAGGGGGGACGCCGACGAGGAGACCCAGTACTTC.